The clone carrying this T cell receptor beta chain has more than one count but fewer than ten. The antigen remains undetermined. Amplified TCR beta CDR3 regions came from RNA transcripts. During a first-round RT-PCR of the TCR CDR3, the HTBI primer set was used. TCRdb passed the multiplex PCR reads through MiXCR, listing each CDR3 protein once. The sample includes 350,000 to 450,000 distinct CDR3 sequences, 11% to 15% of them seen just once. Duration under 3 months, a NOSPECS grade of at least 4, and a Clinical Activity Score of at least 3 characterized the ophthalmopathy patients. CDR1 SGHRS and CDR2 YFSETQ come from the germline V gene. The CDR3 loop spans 15 amino acids. V lost 1 base to trimming and J lost 1 base, with 8 bases between them. The data are from a study of T cells in Graves' hyperthyroidism and ophthalmopathy. Study-level results: Model-based prediction identified ophthalmopathy a median roughly 6.1 months prior to its onset. Blood also carried most thyroid clonotypes expanded above 0.001. A 13 V-J signature model discriminated ophthalmopathy versus stable hyperthyroidism.

This TCR came from a man aged 50 to 59 with Graves' ophthalmopathy. The sample taken for sequencing was blood. V is TRBV5-1 and J is TRBJ2-2, with D perhaps being TRBD1 or TRBD2 (5 bases each). CDR3 region: CASSLMGENTGELFF. The CDR3 coding sequence is TGCGCCAGCAGCTTGATGGGGGAGAACACCGGGGAGCTGTTTTTT.